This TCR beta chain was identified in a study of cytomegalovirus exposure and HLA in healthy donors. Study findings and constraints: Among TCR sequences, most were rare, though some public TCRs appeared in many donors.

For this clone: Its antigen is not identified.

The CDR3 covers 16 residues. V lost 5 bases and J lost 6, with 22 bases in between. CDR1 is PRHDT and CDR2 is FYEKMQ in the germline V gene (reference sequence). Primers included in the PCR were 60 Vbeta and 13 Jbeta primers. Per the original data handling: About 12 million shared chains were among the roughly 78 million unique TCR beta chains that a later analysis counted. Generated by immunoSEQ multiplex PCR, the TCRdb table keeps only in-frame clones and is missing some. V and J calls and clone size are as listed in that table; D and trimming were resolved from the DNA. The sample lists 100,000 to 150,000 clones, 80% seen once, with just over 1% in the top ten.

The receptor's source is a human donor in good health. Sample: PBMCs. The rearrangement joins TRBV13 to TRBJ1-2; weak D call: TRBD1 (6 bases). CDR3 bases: TGTGCCAGCAGCGGGGGCCATGTTAGGCAGGTAAATGGCTACACCTTC. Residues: CASSGGHVRQVNGYTF.